This T cell receptor (beta chain) emerged from a study of regulatory T cells in long-lasting Graves disease. The CDR3 is made up of 14 amino acids. Germline trimming cut 5 bases from V and 3 bases from J; bases unmatched to any gene: 6. CDR1 is MNHNS and CDR2 is SASEGT in the germline V gene. Noted time point: newly diagnosed GD, antithyroid drugs for less than 3 months. Making the TCR library involved RNA that had been extracted from PBMCs. This clonotype was observed a few times. Arm-PCR of CDR3 regions and iRepertoire HTBI primers were used to build TCR beta libraries. One entry per CDR3 protein results from TCRdb running MiXCR on the multiplex PCR reads. Found here are roughly 440,000 distinct CDR3 sequences, around 17% of them singletons; the top ten hold about 23%. This sample also belongs to another study, concerning T cells in Graves' hyperthyroidism and ophthalmopathy.

The sequence derives from a woman between 18 and 30 years old with Graves disease. The chain recombines TRBV6-1 with TRBJ2-7, with 8 bases that match TRBD2. The sequencing here drew on peripheral blood mononuclear cells (PBMCs), taken at new diagnosis, from a patient treated with antithyroid drugs. The CDR3 DNA is TGTGCCAGCAGTCCACAGCGGGGGAGCTACGAGCAGTACTTC. Translation gives CASSPQRGSYEQYF.